The clone carrying this T cell receptor beta chain was counted a single time. The sample comes from a study of OX40 agonist ivuxolimab in advanced cancers. Clones were sequenced by immunoSEQ multiplex PCR, and TCRdb holds only the in-frame ones, with some missing. Counted here are some 70,000 clones, less than 90% occurring once; the ten biggest clones make up about 2.3%. There are 10 residues in the CDR3. Germline values: CDR1 MDHEN, CDR2 SYDVKM. V lost 7 bases and J 11 bases, leaving 9 bases between the germline ends. The starting material was CD4+ or CD8+ T cells sorted from blood, obtained in a trial of the OX40 agonist ivuxolimab. This receptor was obtained from an adult with an advanced solid tumor such as melanoma, head and neck, liver or kidney cancer. V gene TRBV28 combines with J gene TRBJ2-1; no clear D. This CDR3 is CASILLKQFF. The CDR3 DNA sequence: TGTGCCAGCATACTCCTGAAGCAGTTCTTC. Full variable domain (rest looked up from reference TRBV28 and TRBJ2-1): DVKVTQSSRYLVKRTGEKVFLECVQDMDHENMFWYRQDPGLGLRLIYFSYDVKMKEKGDIPEGYSVSREKKERFSLILESASTNQTSMYLCASILLKQFFGPGTRLTVL.